One and the same sample provided the 5 T cell receptor beta chains below, sequenced in a study of cytomegalovirus exposure and HLA in healthy donors. Primers for the PCR totalled 60 Vbeta and 13 Jbeta. Measured with immunoSEQ multiplex PCR; TCRdb has only the in-frame clones, and not every one. Counted here are roughly 170,000 clones, just under 80% occurring once; the ten biggest clones make up about 1.3%. The sequenced material came from PBMCs. These receptors were obtained from a man aged 25 to 40 in good health and CMV-seronegative.

This chain connects TRBV6-5 to TRBJ1-1, with 7 positions matching TRBD1. The CDR3 covers 11 residues. Germline trimming cut 10 bases from V and 4 bases from J; bases unmatched to any gene: 3. Germline V gives CDR1 MNHEY, CDR2 SVGAGI. CDR3 coding DNA: TGTGCCACCCGGACAGGCACTGAAGCTTTCTTT. Protein sequence: CATRTGTEAFF.

This chain links TRBV29-1 with TRBJ2-7, with 13 bases aligning to TRBD2. The CDR3 runs 16 residues. Trimming took 1 base from V and 2 from J; bases not matched to a gene: 5. In germline, CDR1 is SQVTM, CDR2 ANQGSEA. In DNA, the CDR3 is TGCAGCGTTGAAGGACTAGCGGGGGGCAGCCCCTACGAGCAGTACTTC. Its translation is CSVEGLAGGSPYEQYF.

This clone has a handful of counts. The rearrangement links TRBV2 to TRBJ2-7, with D possibly TRBD2 on 6 matching bases. The CDR3 has 12 residues. CDR1 and CDR2 from the germline V gene are SNHLY and FYNNEI. The V gene lost 8 bases and the J gene lost 0 bases, with 8 bases spanning the gap. The CDR3 DNA follows: TGTGCCAGCGGGGGGACCTCCTACGAGCAGTACTTC. Translated: CASGGTSYEQYF.

In its sample, this clone was seen once. CDR3 amino acids: CASSRGTGRHAEAFF. The CDR3 bases are TGTGCCAGCAGCCGGGGGACAGGGCGACATGCCGAAGCTTTCTTT. The V gene is TRBV7-3, the J gene TRBJ1-1, with 9 nucleotides matching TRBD1. Germline assignment: CDR1 SGHTA and CDR2 FQGTGA. Losses at the gene ends were 5 bases for V and 8 bases for J; bases not matched to a gene: 12. The CDR3 is made up of 15 amino acids.

V and J are TRBV6-5 and TRBJ1-6; unclear D gene. The CDR3 is made up of 15 amino acids. The V gene's germline CDR1 is MNHEY and CDR2 SVGAGI. V was cut by 4 bases and J by 6 bases, with 13 bases left in between. CDR3 sequence (DNA): TGTGCCAGCAGTTCCTTCCACGGTCCTAATTCACCCCTCCACTTT. This gives the protein CASSSFHGPNSPLHF.